This T cell receptor (beta chain) was captured in a study of blood T cells in healthy people across ages. This clonotype was seen a handful of times. Trimming cost V 0 bases and J 4 bases, with 12 bases left between them. The germline gives CDR1 SGHAT, CDR2 FQNNGV. The CDR3 has 15 amino acids. Each donor gave 9.5 to 10 milliliters of peripheral blood. It was with a sample-barcoded 5' primer and a J-beta primer mix that a second PCR of roughly 7 to 12 cycles was run. TCRdb reanalysed the 5' RACE reads using MiXCR and keeps one entry per CDR3 protein. The data show 540,000 or so distinct CDR3 sequences, 27% seen once.

Sequencing used blood. The sequence was obtained from a woman aged 65 to 85 in good health. This rearrangement joins TRBV11-2 to TRBJ1-1; maybe TRBD1 (5 bases). CDR3 sequence (DNA): TGTGCCAGCAGCTTAGAGAGGGGAGCGGGCACTGAAGCTTTCTTT. It yields the protein CASSLERGAGTEAFF.